One and the same sample provided the 18 T cell receptor beta chains below, sequenced in a study of blood T cell repertoires in COVID-19. Only in-frame clones appear in the TCRdb table, and some are missing; sequencing was by immunoSEQ multiplex PCR. The sample holds about 350,000 clones, approximately 89% seen once. The specimen sequenced was peripheral blood. These receptors originate from an older woman with COVID-19, enrolled during active disease.

On this clone: Different DNA sequences within this sample yield the same CDR3. The CDR3 loop is CASSPSTDTQYF. CDR3 nucleotides: TGTGCCAGCAGTCCGAGCACAGATACGCAGTATTTT. This chain joins TRBV12-3 or TRBV12-4 and TRBJ2-3; D is uncertain. The CDR3 is 12 amino acids. V gave up 5 bases and J gave up 0 bases, with 3 bases separating them.

The V call is TRBV14, the J call TRBJ2-2; D is ambiguous. V lost 2 bases to trimming and J lost 1 base, with 11 bases between them. Germline V gives CDR1 SGHDN, CDR2 FVKESK. This CDR3 region has 16 residues. The CDR3 reads CASSQFGRKNTGELFF. Here the CDR3 DNA reads TGTGCCAGCAGCCAATTCGGCAGGAAGAACACCGGGGAGCTGTTTTTT.

V and J are TRBV19 and TRBJ1-5; D gene uncertain. V was clipped by 0 bases and J by 4 bases, with 10 bases between them. The germline V gene has CDR1 LNHDA and CDR2 SQIVND (reference sequence). The CDR3 extends over 15 amino acids. The CDR3 coding sequence is TGTGCCAGTAGTATAGAAGGCAGGAAGAATCAGCCCCAGCATTTT. Its translation is CASSIEGRKNQPQHF.

CDR3 sequence (DNA): TGCAGCGGTATCAGGGATACTGAAGCTTTCTTT. This codes for CSGIRDTEAFF. This chain joins TRBV29-1 and TRBJ1-1; a possible D gene is TRBD1 (5 bases). V lost 7 bases and J lost 5, with 11 bases in between. The CDR3 is 11 amino acids. The germline V gene encodes CDR1 SQVTM and CDR2 ANQGSEA.

This chain connects TRBV7-7 to TRBJ1-2, with 9 bases matching TRBD1. The CDR3 is made up of 16 amino acids. The V and J ends lost 1 base and 7 bases, in that order; junction bases with no gene match: 10. Germline V gene lookup returns CDR1 SSHAT and CDR2 FNYEAQ (reference sequence). The CDR3 sequence is CASSLGSRDRDRGYTF. The CDR3 bases are TGTGCCAGCAGCTTAGGTTCGCGGGACAGGGATCGTGGCTACACCTTC.

This clone was observed a handful of times. V gene TRBV10-3 combines with J gene TRBJ1-1, with 7 bases that match TRBD1. Germline trimming cut 3 bases from V and 4 bases from J; bases unmatched to any gene: 8. The CDR3 covers 15 residues. In germline, CDR1 is ENHRY, CDR2 SYGVKD. The CDR3 nucleotides are TGTGCCATCAGTGATCCCGCCTCAGGGGGCACTGAAGCTTTCTTT. It is translated as CAISDPASGGTEAFF.

V gene TRBV30 combines with J gene TRBJ2-5; the match to TRBD2 covers 7 bases. The CDR3 is 13 residues long. Germline CDR1 is GTSNPN and CDR2 is SVGIG (reference sequence). V lost 1 base to trimming and J lost 5 bases; unmatched junction nucleotides: 4. This CDR3 reads CAWSGASGETQYF. The CDR3 DNA follows: TGTGCCTGGAGTGGGGCTAGCGGTGAGACCCAGTACTTC.

This clone was seen a single time. The V call is TRBV27, the J call TRBJ1-2, with 9 bases matching TRBD1. With V trimmed by 6 bases and J by 5 bases, 7 bases remained unmatched. The CDR3 contains 14 residues. The germline gives CDR1 MNHEY, CDR2 SMNVEV (reference sequence). This chain's CDR3 is CASRQGAVDYGYTF. DNA of the CDR3: TGTGCCAGCAGACAGGGGGCAGTGGATTATGGCTACACCTTC.

This sequence joins TRBV2 and TRBJ2-3; weak D call: TRBD2 (5 bases). This CDR3 spans 14 amino acids. V lost 6 bases and J 3 bases, leaving 13 bases between the germline ends. CDR1 SNHLY and CDR2 FYNNEI come from the germline V gene. The CDR3 is CASSLGVGTDTQYF. CDR3 nucleotide sequence: TGTGCCAGCAGCCTCGGGGTGGGGACAGATACGCAGTATTTT.

This rearrangement joins TRBV30 to TRBJ1-5, with 10 bases identical to TRBD1. The V segment lost 5 bases and the J segment 4 bases; nucleotides outside the gene matches: 2. Germline V CDR1 and CDR2: GTSNPN, SVGIG (reference sequence). The CDR3 is made up of 13 amino acids. CDR3 DNA: TGTGCCTGGGGGGGACAGGGGAATCAGCCCCAGCATTTT. Translating gives CAWGGQGNQPQHF.

CDR3 in amino acids: CASSKTGGAGNQPQHF. CDR3 bases: TGTGCCAGCAGTAAAACAGGGGGCGCAGGCAATCAGCCCCAGCATTTT. V and J are TRBV2 and TRBJ1-5, with 9 bases that match TRBD1. The CDR3 is 16 residues long. V shed 5 bases, J shed 2 bases, and the junction held 7 bases outside the gene matches. Germline V gene data show CDR1 as SNHLY and CDR2 as FYNNEI.

The chain joins TRBV10-3 to TRBJ2-1, with unresolved D. Trimming cost V 7 bases and J 5 bases, with 9 bases left between them. Looked up from germline, CDR1 is ENHRY and CDR2 is SYGVKD. CDR3 length: 12 amino acids. DNA for the CDR3: TGTGCCATCATGCTCCAGAACAATGAGCAGTTCTTC. Translated: CAIMLQNNEQFF.

The rearrangement joins TRBV2 to TRBJ1-1; no reliable D call. CDR1 SNHLY and CDR2 FYNNEI come from the germline V gene. V lost 1 base and J 8 bases, leaving 20 bases between the germline ends. CDR3 length: 16 residues. CDR3 sequence reads: CASSEDSTAVSIEAFF. CDR3 DNA sequence: TGTGCCAGCAGTGAAGATAGTACAGCTGTGAGTATAGAAGCTTTCTTT.

The V and J genes are TRBV20-1 and TRBJ2-1; 7 nucleotides align to TRBD2. V lost 3 bases and J lost 0; bases outside the gene matches: 8. The CDR3 sequence is 16 residues long. The V gene's germline CDR1 is DFQATT and CDR2 SNEGSKA (reference sequence). This CDR3 reads CSASIPGTTSYNEQFF. In DNA form, the CDR3 reads TGCAGTGCTAGTATCCCCGGGACTACCTCCTACAATGAGCAGTTCTTC.

The chain recombines TRBV27 with TRBJ2-7; 8 bases map to TRBD1. This CDR3 spans 14 amino acids. V lost 4 bases and J lost 4; bases outside the gene matches: 6. In germline, CDR1 is MNHEY, CDR2 SMNVEV (reference sequence). CDR3 region: CASSSSTGGYEQYF. The CDR3 DNA is TGTGCCAGCAGTTCATCCACAGGGGGATACGAGCAGTACTTC.

This sequence joins TRBV3-1 (or the pseudogene TRBV3-2) and TRBJ2-1, with a tentative D call TRBD2 (6 bases). The V and J ends lost 0 bases and 9 bases respectively, with 21 bases between them. The CDR3 sequence is 17 residues long. CDR1 is LGHDT, CDR2 YNNKEL, per germline (reference sequence). This chain's CDR3 is CASSQDLLAGSSGEQFF. In nucleotides, the CDR3 is TGTGCCAGCAGCCAAGATCTTTTGGCGGGGTCCTCTGGTGAGCAGTTCTTC.

The chain couples TRBV6-5 to TRBJ1-2; TRBD1 is a possible D gene (5 bases). CDR3 size: 14 residues. CDR1 and CDR2 from the germline V gene are MNHEY and SVGAGI. The V end lost 2 bases, the J end lost 2 bases, and 9 bases lay between the germline ends. CDR3 coding DNA: TGTGCCAGCAGTTACGGGCAGGGAAACTATGGCTACACCTTC. Protein product: CASSYGQGNYGYTF.

The chain joins TRBV6-1 to TRBJ2-6; 9 nucleotides agree with TRBD1. Germline CDR1 reads MNHNS; CDR2 reads SASEGT. Unmatched junction bases numbered 4, after V lost 4 bases and J lost 0 bases. The CDR3 sequence is 17 residues long. CDR3 nucleotide sequence: TGTGCCAGCAGTGGGGGACAGGGTGTCTCTGGGGCCAACGTCCTGACTTTC. Translated, it gives CASSGGQGVSGANVLTF.